Described below is a single T cell receptor (beta chain) sequence and its context. This entry comes from a study of blood T cell repertoires in COVID-19. Study background: Acute and convalescent COVID-19 samples came from the United States, Italy and Spain.

CDR1 is SNHLY, CDR2 FYNNEI, per germline. The CDR3 is 15 residues long. The V and J ends lost 10 bases and 0 bases, in that order; junction bases with no gene match: 12. The repertoire was sequenced with immunoSEQ multiplex PCR; TCRdb's copy has only in-frame clones and lacks some. The table records 250,000 to 350,000 clones, more than 75% of them present only once. Individuals aged 18 to 89 years were recruited from about two dozen US areas. This rearrangement joins TRBV2 to TRBJ2-7; 7 nucleotides agree with TRBD1. Sample: PBMCs or T cells enriched from blood (not recorded which). This clonotype was sampled from a man aged 55-75 years who had recovered from COVID-19. For the CDR3, the DNA is TGTGCCATTGGGACAGCCAACTTTAGCTCCTACGAGCAGTACTTC. Protein: CAIGTANFSSYEQYF.